The T cell receptor beta chain under discussion was sequenced for a study of cytomegalovirus exposure and HLA in healthy donors (dated by TCRdb to about 2017). The study in broad terms: An earlier analysis of some 620 of the donors reported around 280 Gb of sequence data and around 120 million unique TCR beta sequences obtained from about 179 million T cells. Donor age, sex, ethnicity and CMV serostatus were compiled alongside the repertoire data. Among the roughly 380 genotyped donors, around 81% belonged to the genetic ancestry cluster associated with self-reported Caucasian donors. Roughly 300 gigabases of sequencing data and around 88 million unique TCR sequences made up an early release that covered nearly 650 HLA-typed donors. Class I and class II HLA loci were covered by the typing at four-digit resolution. Every discovery cohort repertoire had been produced on one sequencing platform. A later analysis re-analyzed previously published TCR beta repertoires from roughly 630 donors and added high-resolution HLA genotyping to study TCR occurrence patterns. The number of typed donors differed by locus: about 629-640 for A, B, C, DRB1 and DQB1; approximately 530 for DQA1; some 610 for DPA1; and around 490 for DPB1. The later analysis used no new phenotypic data to find candidate immune exposures, relying instead on TCR beta sequences and their occurrence across donors. Genome-wide SNP genotypes for about 65% of the roughly 670 donors were used in a later genetic analysis, which treated that subset as a discovery cohort. To predict cytomegalovirus infection status, the study brought together high-throughput TCR immunosequencing, statistical association of individual TCRs with disease status, and machine learning. An earlier analysis of 500 to 750 of the donors applied high-throughput TCR beta sequencing to assess whether each TCR beta V gene segment acted as functional or pseudogenic. The aim of the study was to test whether cataloging public T cell receptors could identify signatures of past pathogen exposure. A few DR-DQ haplotypes were treated as single units for association and clustering because of strong linkage in the cohort. The study profiled the T cell repertoires of about 720 subjects by immunosequencing and related them to cytomegalovirus serostatus. Among around 400 genotyped donors of the cohort, an average of around 240,000 unique TCR beta nucleotide sequences were sequenced per donor, 15% to 20% of them non-productive. Besides the first cohort of more than 650 subjects, a separate validation cohort made up of over a hundred different subjects was used.

V and J lose 3 bases and 5 bases, and a span of 10 bases separates them. From the cysteine through the phenylalanine, the CDR3 covers 13 amino acids. Only the CDR3 DNA is retained, 39 bases long and in frame from the first base. According to the germline V gene, CDR1 reads KGHSH and CDR2 reads LQKENI. About this clone: The antigen it recognizes is unknown. There are no base qualities to consult, and no much larger clone falls within one base. The sample holds other DNA sequences that translate to the same CDR3.

What the authors observed across the whole study: In an earlier analysis of 587 of the donors, most TCR beta V segments appeared in productive rearrangements about 90% or about 30% of the time, broadly matching IMGT annotations. The authors suggested that the approach could potentially be generalized to other disease states and immunological phenotypes. Immune exposure information for the cohort was limited to CMV serostatus. This cohort had only TCR beta chains sequenced, and the lack of alpha or paired-chain data limited which features could be detected. An association between a missense DCLRE1C variant and V-gene and J-gene trimming of TCR beta chains was found in a later genetic analysis and replicated in an independent cohort. Because the 87-base-pair reads could not distinguish some IMGT-functional V segments, including TRBV6-2 and TRBV6-3, those segments were excluded. In a later analysis, TCR association rates were found to vary across HLA loci, with the most associated TCRs seen for DRB1 alleles and the fewest for HLA-C alleles. Correlated functional status among segregating V segments might reflect linkage disequilibrium, but an unknown experimental factor could not be ruled out. Several of the top co-occurrence clusters appeared to be linked to parvovirus B19, influenza, CMV and Epstein-Barr virus, according to a later analysis. According to a later genetic analysis, donors in an Asian-associated ancestry cluster had fewer N-insertions in productive TCRs than the roughly 660-donor mean. A further reported finding was that TCR beta sequences accurately predicted the HLA-A and HLA-B alleles for most subjects in the first cohort. When HLA alleles, especially DR and DQ, strongly co-occurred, attributing TCR associations to individual alleles was difficult. Most TCR sequences were seen in very few donors, while some public TCRs were found in many individuals. A later analysis found that most CMV-associated TCR beta chains appeared HLA-restricted, with HLA associations seemingly driven largely by CMV exposure. Because HLA typing was missing for some donors at each locus, association tests included only the typed subset. In a later analysis, 15,000 to 20,000 TCR beta sequences were associated with specific HLA alleles at a false discovery rate of 0.05. In the study, 150 to 200 TCR beta chains were listed as associated with cytomegalovirus. A group of highly shared sequence variants was considered likely to be a technical artifact of the sequencing pipeline. Because counts were too low, approximately 18 rarely observed V segments, including chromosome 9 orphons, were excluded from the earlier analysis of some 590 of the donors. In vitro tests confirmed that a few of the cytomegalovirus-associated TCR beta chains recognize cytomegalovirus antigens. The classifier was reported to diagnose cytomegalovirus status with high specificity and sensitivity in both the original and validation cohorts. Roughly uniform sequencing depth across donors was assumed in presence/absence analyses, although this assumption may not hold. In a later analysis, HLA-associated TCR beta chains showed more clonal expansion and lower generation probabilities than non-associated chains that were equally common.

The library came from the immunoSEQ multiplex PCR assay. For the multiplex PCR, a mixture combining 60 forward primers for TCR Vbeta segments and 13 reverse primers for TCR Jbeta segments was used. Amplification of the CDR3 region of rearranged TCR beta genes was performed with a multiplex PCR assay on genomic DNA. On the Illumina HiSeq System, the amplified TCR beta libraries were sequenced as 87-base-pair reads. As for the authors' bioinformatics: In a later analysis, tens of millions of unique TCR beta chains were counted across the 666 repertoires, and roughly 10 million of these chains were shared by at least two donors. Raw reads were error-corrected and collapsed into unique sequences by a nearest-neighbor algorithm in which closely related sequences were merged to remove PCR and sequencing errors. V, D and J gene segments were assigned by aligning CDR3 sequences to IMGT reference sequences. Each retained sequence needed at least a six-nucleotide match to both a V gene segment and a J gene segment. A rearrangement counted as productive if the CDR3 had no stop codons and remained in frame with V and J, and every other rearrangement counted as non-productive. CDR3 was defined according to IMGT convention as the region running from the second conserved V-encoded cysteine to the conserved J-encoded phenylalanine. The earlier analysis of about 620 of the donors excluded sequences that lacked an unambiguous match to a single V gene segment. An earlier analysis of a few hundred of the donors classified V segments as functional when productive rearrangements were above 56.7% and as segregating when the standard deviation between donors was above 5%. A statistical classification framework was built for diagnosing cytomegalovirus status from the catalog of TCR beta chain sequences. In a later analysis, TCR nucleotide sequences were compared against IMGT/GENE-DB human TR gene sequences so that V and J genes could be assigned. Using the TCRdist pipeline, a later analysis assigned CDR3 sequences along with most-parsimonious VDJ recombination scenarios. In a later analysis, each TCR beta chain was defined by its CDR3 amino acid sequence together with its V-gene family, and reads without a unique V-gene family were excluded. In a later analysis, 500 to 650 highly shared, low-generation-probability nucleotide sequences were removed to address suspected cross-contamination and a sequencing artifact. In a later analysis, a clonal expansion index for each public chain was calculated from normalized within-repertoire ranks of inferred template counts. A later analysis computed generation probabilities with a VDJ recombination model fitted to out-of-frame rearrangements, and checked the results against IGoR. In a later analysis, hypergeometric tests were used to score TCR-TCR, TCR-HLA and TCR-CMV co-occurrence, with a repertoire-size bias correction applied to TCR pairs. In a later analysis, false discovery rates were estimated by permuting HLA or CMV assignments 20 times. In a later analysis, co-occurring TCRs were grouped using DBSCAN, with TCRdist sequence similarity added in when clustering inside HLA-allele-positive subsets. Co-occurrence clustering excluded repertoires with fewer than 30,000 or more than 120,000 public chains, plus five with anomalous nucleotide sharing. TCRdb retrieved this table from immuneACCESS and kept in-frame rearrangements only. Not all clones are present; in checked studies, unresolved V genes account for under half, and no reason is known for the remainder. V, J and clone size are those of that table, while D and trimming were read from the DNA. Recorded for this sample are around 170,000 clones; around 68% of them occurred a single time. Clones ranked in the top ten supply less than 1.6% of the sample.

The cohort consisted of fewer than 700 healthy bone marrow donors. Cohort members were all nominally healthy when sampled, although unrecorded immune exposures were likely present. The donor was CMV seronegative and belonged to the group of more than 300 seronegative cohort members. A peripheral blood sample was provided by each donor, and peripheral blood mononuclear cells were used for TCR beta sequencing. The Qiagen DNeasy Blood Extraction Kit was used to extract genomic DNA from the blood cell samples. In this chain, TRBV18 is recombined with TRBJ1-1, with the D gene uncertain. The sequence was collected from a girl under 18 in good health and CMV-seronegative. The material sequenced was PBMCs. The DNA sequence is given as TGTGCCAGCTCACCGTCACGGGGTACTGAAGCTTTCTTT. It is translated as CASSPSRGTEAFF.